One and the same sample provided the 16 T cell receptor beta chains below, sequenced in a study of CD8 T cells in Susac syndrome. When the RNA was reverse transcribed, random hexamers were used with an input of about 0.45 to 1 ug. TCRdb reprocessed the immunoSEQ multiplex PCR reads with MiXCR, giving one entry per CDR3 protein. Here the sample spans 250,000 or so distinct CDR3 sequences, roughly 95% being singletons. Sample: CD4+ T cells from PBMCs. Every receptor here comes from a human donor with multiple sclerosis.

The J gene is TRBJ2-3, the V gene TRBV5-1; TRBD1 agrees at 7 bases. The CDR3 contains 15 residues. Germline V gene data show CDR1 as SGHRS and CDR2 as YFSETQ. V shed 4 bases, J shed 3 bases, and the junction held 8 bases outside the gene matches. The chain's CDR3 is CASSVQGQGTDTQYF. CDR3 coding DNA: TGCGCCAGCAGCGTACAGGGGCAGGGGACAGATACGCAGTATTTT.

The chain recombines TRBV7-2 with TRBJ1-5; D might be TRBD1 (5 bases). The CDR3 runs 14 residues. Deletions cut 8 bases from V and 5 bases from J, with 16 bases between. Germline V gives CDR1 SGHTA, CDR2 FQGNSA. The CDR3 sequence is CASAPSMGDQPQHF. The DNA of the CDR3 is TGTGCCAGCGCCCCCTCGATGGGGGATCAGCCCCAGCATTTT.

The chain is built from TRBV6-1 and TRBJ2-1, with D maybe TRBD2 (5 bases). In germline, CDR1 is MNHNS, CDR2 SASEGT. V was pared by 2 bases and J by 4 bases, with 12 bases between. There are 15 residues in the CDR3. CDR3 coding DNA: TGTGCCAGCAGTGAAACCCTCCCGGGGTACAATGAGCAGTTCTTC. It codes for CASSETLPGYNEQFF.

The CDR3 coding sequence is TGTGCCAGCAGCTTGGCGAGAGGTGGGGGTTCACCCCTCCACTTT. Translating gives CASSLARGGGSPLHF. The chain is built from TRBV5-8 and TRBJ1-6; perhaps TRBD1 as D (5 bases). This CDR3 has 15 amino acids. Germline lookup yields CDR1 SGHTS and CDR2 YDEGEE. V was pared by 0 bases and J by 9 bases, with 13 bases between. The full variable domain, rest sourced from reference TRBV5-8 and TRBJ1-6, is EAGVTQSPTHLIKTRGQQATLRCSPISGHTSVYWYQQALGLGLQFLLWYDEGEERNRGNFPPRFSGRQFPNYSSELNVNALELEDSALYLCASSLARGGGSPLHFGNGTRLTVT.

The rearrangement joins TRBV5-6 to TRBJ2-5; D perhaps matches TRBD1 (5 bases). CDR1 and CDR2 (germline): SGHDT, YYEEEE. V was trimmed by 4 bases and J by 1 base, leaving 17 bases between them. The CDR3 sequence is 16 residues long. CDR3 residues: CASSLPLGAGQETQYF. CDR3 coding DNA: TGTGCCAGCAGCCTACCCCTAGGGGCTGGCCAAGAGACCCAGTACTTC. Supplemented by reference TRBV5-6 and TRBJ2-5, the full variable domain reads DAGVTQSPTHLIKTRGQQVTLRCSPKSGHDTVSWYQQALGQGPQFIFQYYEEEERQRGNFPDRFSGHQFPNYSSELNVNALLLGDSALYLCASSLPLGAGQETQYFGPGTRLLVL.

The sample holds one count of this clonotype. V and J are TRBV15 and TRBJ2-5; D is possibly TRBD1 (6 bases). Deletions cut 5 bases from V and 1 base from J, with 14 bases between. This CDR3 has 15 amino acids. Looked up from germline, CDR1 is LNHNV and CDR2 is YYDKDF (reference sequence). The CDR3 loop reads CATSGQTGSQETQYF. The CDR3, as DNA: TGTGCCACCAGCGGGCAGACAGGTTCCCAAGAGACCCAGTACTTC.

This clonotype was counted only a few times. V is TRBV11-3 and J is TRBJ2-6, with D perhaps matching TRBD1 or TRBD2 (5 bases each). The germline V gene has CDR1 SGHNT and CDR2 YENEEA. CDR3 size: 20 residues. V lost 2 bases and J 3 bases, leaving 23 bases between the germline ends. The CDR3, as DNA: TGTGCCAGCAGCTTACCCCTTAGGGGCGCCGGGGCAGTTGGGGCCAACGTCCTGACTTTC. Translated, it gives CASSLPLRGAGAVGANVLTF.

The chain uses TRBV24-1 and TRBJ2-1; no definite D call. CDR3 length: 14 amino acids. Germline values: CDR1 KGHDR, CDR2 SFDVKD. The ends were cut back, 3 bases at V and 7 bases at J, with 12 bases in the middle. In DNA form, the CDR3 reads TGTGCCACCAGTGATATCCGTTGGGGTAATGAGCAGTTCTTC. Amino acids: CATSDIRWGNEQFF.

The genes are TRBV7-8 and TRBJ1-4; 9 bases line up with TRBD1. This CDR3 has 16 residues. The V segment lost 5 bases and the J segment 7 bases; nucleotides outside the gene matches: 11. The germline gives CDR1 SGHVS, CDR2 FQNEAQ. In DNA form, the CDR3 reads TGTGCCAGCAGCCAGAAACAGGGGGCGACGGGTGAAAAACTGTTTTTT. Protein sequence: CASSQKQGATGEKLFF.

The chain carries TRBV6-5 and TRBJ1-6; no clear D. V was trimmed by 5 bases and J by 7 bases, leaving 6 bases between them. Germline CDR1 reads MNHEY; CDR2 reads SVGAGI. The CDR3 is 12 residues long. The CDR3 coding sequence is TGTGCCAGCAGTCGCCCCAATTCACCCCTCCACTTT. This gives the protein CASSRPNSPLHF.

This chain uses TRBV27 with TRBJ2-1; D gene uncertain. Per the germline V gene, CDR1 is MNHEY and CDR2 is SMNVEV (reference sequence). The CDR3 totals 14 residues. V was cut by 6 bases and J by 2 bases, with 11 bases left in between. DNA of the CDR3: TGTGCCAGCAGCCCCGGCCCCGCCTACAATGAGCAGTTCTTC. It specifies CASSPGPAYNEQFF.

This chain links TRBV9 with TRBJ2-2; tentative D call: TRBD1 (6 bases). Germline loops: CDR1 SGDLS, CDR2 YYNGEE. The CDR3 sequence is 13 residues long. V gave up 4 bases and J gave up 6 bases, with 10 bases separating them. This chain's CDR3 is CASSSPGAGELFF. The CDR3 DNA sequence: TGTGCCAGCAGCTCTCCAGGGGCCGGGGAGCTGTTTTTT.

This clonotype was found once. This chain joins TRBV30 and TRBJ2-2; D uncertain. Trimming left V 1 base short and J 4 bases short, with 4 bases between. This CDR3 has 12 amino acids. The germline V gene encodes CDR1 GTSNPN and CDR2 SVGIG (reference sequence). CDR3: CAWSGPTGELFF. CDR3 DNA sequence: TGTGCCTGGAGTGGACCCACCGGGGAGCTGTTTTTT.

The rearrangement links TRBV2 to TRBJ1-2; tentative D call: TRBD1 (6 bases). The CDR3 spans 13 residues. From germline, CDR1 is SNHLY and CDR2 FYNNEI. Between the trimmed V and J ends, which lost 4 bases and 0 bases, there was a span of 6 bases. CDR3: CASSGTANYGYTF. DNA of the CDR3: TGTGCCAGCAGTGGGACAGCTAACTATGGCTACACCTTC. Variable domain in full (rest from reference TRBV2 and TRBJ1-2): EPEVTQTPSHQVTQMGQEVILRCVPISNHLYFYWYRQILGQKVEFLVSFYNNEISEKSEIFDDQFSVERPDGSNFTLKIRSTKLEDSAMYFCASSGTANYGYTFGSGTRLTVV.

The rearrangement joins TRBV30 to TRBJ1-2, with TRBD1 matching 9 bases. The CDR3 runs to 12 residues. Unmatched junction bases numbered 4, after V lost 5 bases and J lost 6 bases. Germline V gene data show CDR1 as GTSNPN and CDR2 as SVGIG (reference sequence). This chain's CDR3 is CAWGTGLNGYTF. The CDR3 nucleotides are TGTGCCTGGGGGACAGGGTTGAATGGCTACACCTTC.

V usage is TRBV19 and J usage is TRBJ1-1, with D possibly being TRBD1 (5 bases). V was pared by 5 bases and J by 4 bases, with 14 bases between. Germline-derived CDR1 and CDR2 are LNHDA and SQIVND (reference sequence). This CDR3 contains 14 residues. CDR3 sequence: CASSGGTWGTEAFF. Written as DNA, the CDR3 is TGTGCCAGTAGTGGAGGGACGTGGGGCACTGAAGCTTTCTTT.